This T cell receptor (beta chain) came from a study of T cells after yellow fever vaccination. This clonotype showed up many times. Template switching with 5'RACE generated the TCR cDNA and added a universal primer site and UMIs. TCRdb analysed the 5' RACE reads with MiXCR anew, one entry per CDR3 protein. The sample includes hundreds of thousands of distinct CDR3 sequences, around 5.3% of them seen just once. V trimming: 4 bases; J trimming: 1 base; junction bases outside the gene matches: 6. This CDR3 region has 15 residues. Germline V lookup: CDR1 SGDLS, CDR2 YYNGEE. The rearrangement joins TRBV9 to TRBJ2-3; 7 bases fit TRBD1. The clonotype originates from a man aged 18 to 29 who received the YFV17D yellow fever vaccine. Specimen: CD4+ T cells sorted from PBMCs, collected on the day of the yellow fever booster vaccination. The CDR3 loop is CASSSRQGGTDTQYF. The DNA for the CDR3 is TGTGCCAGCAGCTCCAGACAGGGTGGCACAGATACGCAGTATTTT.